Given below is one TCR beta chain in context. These data belong to a study of blood T cell repertoires in COVID-19. Turning to the study itself: The cDNA or gDNA used as material had been derived from T cells, B-cell-depleted T cells, or PBMCs.

Source study methods: Nucleated cell counts were estimated from reference gene primer amplification. Clones were read by immunoSEQ multiplex PCR, and TCRdb kept only the in-frame ones, dropping some. The V and J calls and clone size are taken from that table; D and trimming were inferred from the DNA. The repertoire holds approximately 380,000 clones, with 75% to 90% as singletons. This CDR3 is built from 12 residues. V was cut by 7 bases and J by 7 bases, with 11 bases left in between. This sequence joins TRBV12-3 or TRBV12-4 and TRBJ1-5; D is unclear. This clonotype originated in a woman aged 18-30 years with acute or convalescent COVID-19. The sample taken for sequencing was peripheral blood. Here the CDR3 reads CASKATGQPQHF. The CDR3 DNA sequence: TGTGCCAGCAAGGCGACGGGACAGCCCCAGCATTTT.